The present T cell receptor beta chain was sequenced within a study of PD-1 blockade in classical Hodgkin lymphoma (dated by TCRdb to about 2020). Regarding the complete study: Nivolumab dosing was 3 mg/kg intravenously every 2 weeks, continuing until either disease progression or unacceptable toxicity. A peripheral blood immune signature of response to PD-1 blockade in classical Hodgkin lymphoma was defined using TCR beta sequencing and CyTOF.

The Qiagen DNeasy kit was used to extract genomic DNA both from unsorted PBMCs and from the negatively selected CD4+ and CD8+ fractions. TCR beta CDR3 regions were amplified by immunoSEQ multiplex PCR using primers annealing to V and J segments. A synthetic immune receptor repertoire was used to minimize amplification bias, and any residual bias was removed computationally once sequencing was done. Processing in the source paper ran as follows. Repertoire diversity was quantified as the Shannon entropy index using custom Python scripts. The unsorted, CD4+ and CD8+ repertoires were each analyzed separately, with the exception of combined analyses, where CD4+ and CD8+ sequences were merged in silico. Clonal expansion was defined as a frequency increase of at least 2-fold after treatment compared with C1D1, and clones undetected at baseline were assigned a pseudocount of 0.5. Clones with 0 or 1 copy at C1D1 were classified as singleton clones, and clones with 2 or more copies were classified as non-singleton clones. Clones expanded in unsorted samples were labelled as CD4+, CD8+ or unknown by matching protein sequences in sorted samples from the same patient. Wilcoxon tests on paired samples were used to test diversity changes from C1D1 to C4D1. This is the immuneACCESS table as TCRdb keeps it, with only in-frame sequences that have V and J called. A part of the clones is gone; compared with another copy, unresolved V genes explain less than half, and the rest is unexplained. V and J calls and clone size come straight from that table; D and trimming were deduced from the DNA. Recorded for this sample are around 65,000 clones; 88% of them occurred a single time. Together, the top ten hold under 15% of the sample.

This clone occurred once. Its antigen is unknown. No per-base quality is available; no much larger clone lies one base away. The time point label, read with the paper, signifies: cycle 1 day 1 (C1D1), immediately before nivolumab initiation. Every trial patient had relapsed after autologous stem cell transplantation, and cohorts A, B and C differed in prior brentuximab vedotin exposure. A total of around 59 patients with relapsed/refractory classical Hodgkin lymphoma made up the trial cohort, and each patient's best overall response was complete response, partial response or progressive disease. In the multi-cohort phase II CheckMate 205 trial, trial patients received single-agent nivolumab. An independent review committee assessed best overall response by applying the 2007 International Working Group response criteria. PBMCs from the trial were collected at three points: immediately before nivolumab initiation (C1D1), and during therapy at cycle 2 day 1 and cycle 4 day 1. After peripheral blood was drawn into 8 mL Vacutainer Cell Preparation Tubes, PBMCs were isolated by centrifugation and then cryopreserved.

Beyond this particular receptor, the publication reports: The study was restricted to a single clinical trial cohort, and the causes of repertoire differences, possibly disease activity or prior therapy, were left undefined. Baseline diversity similar to that of newly diagnosed patients was observed in trial patients achieving complete response, whereas significantly lower diversity was observed in partial responders and progressors. A significant rise by C4D1 was seen in CD4+ but not CD8+ TCR diversity (p=0.0027 vs p=0.16), with the rise being most apparent in complete responders (p=0.02). Baseline TCR diversity was reported to be lower in newly diagnosed patients than in healthy donors, and even lower in relapsed/refractory patients. Lower diversity was seen in patients whose nivolumab began less than 1 year after ASCT, and these patients were left out of later analyses so that immune reconstitution would not confound the results.

Inclusive of the bounding cysteine and phenylalanine, the CDR3 is 14 residues long. Only the CDR3 DNA stays, 42 bases, in frame from base 1. V and J are truncated by 3 bases and 7 bases respectively, leaving an intervening sequence of 15 bases. Taken from the germline V gene (reference sequence), the CDR1 and CDR2 loops are LNHDA and SQIVND. The sequence joins TRBV19 to TRBJ1-2; D gene: possibly TRBD1, on 5 matching bases. This sequence was found in a human donor with classical Hodgkin lymphoma. The sample was peripheral blood mononuclear cells (PBMCs), taken at baseline. Read as DNA, the sequence is TGTGCCAGTAGTATGGGACTTGTGCGGACTGGCTACACCTTC. Translated, this is CASSMGLVRTGYTF.